This T cell receptor beta chain was recorded in a study of shared T cell receptors in the human thymus (dated by TCRdb to about 2021). General notes on the study: The study investigated the way shared, self-reactive T-cell receptor alpha chains are produced in the human thymus.

The library came from the immunoSEQ multiplex PCR assay. TCRdb took this table from immuneACCESS and kept in-frame rearrangements with V and J called. Such tables lack part of the clones; where checked against another copy, unresolved V genes explain under half of the gap, and the rest is unexplained. The sample table lists 650,000 to 950,000 clones, approximately 85% of them with a count of one. The ten largest clones represent roughly 0.01% of the sample. Concerning this clone itself: The clone's antigen remains unknown. Base qualities are not provided; no much larger clone lies one nucleotide away.

Relative to germline, V is 2 bases shorter and J is 8 bases shorter, with 7 bases between their ends. The CDR3 numbers 11 residues from cysteine through phenylalanine. Solely the CDR3 DNA is kept, with 33 bases framed from the first base. CDR1 and CDR2 are read off the germline V gene as MGHRA and YSYEKL. These data were also filed under a second study, of human thymus T cells. The second source states: Donors were immunologically healthy infants undergoing open corrective cardiac surgery for congenital heart defects in Finland. Thymus tissue was collected as surgical resects that were removed during corrective cardiac surgery. Usage of V and J gene segments appeared to be biased in both the thymic and the peripheral blood repertoires. The related research found that thymic TCR repertoires overlapped highly between unrelated individuals. The study characterized TCR alpha and beta repertoires from eight infant thymus samples and a few related peripheral blood samples. Donor ages ranging from about 7 to 250 days were recorded, and about six male and two female infants were included in the cohort. Thymocytes were mechanically released from the tissue and were stored as pellets of about 9.5-33 million cells at -70 degrees C. Genomic DNA was extracted from frozen cell pellets with a QIAsymphony instrument. The immunoSEQ multiplex PCR assay was used to amplify the TCRB and TCRAD loci from a standardized quantity of quality-controlled genomic DNA. The amplicons spanned the V(D)J region and were long enough to cover the CDR3 and allow V and J genes to be identified. The commercial immunoSEQ service was used to sequence amplicons on an Illumina platform. Primer bias and sequencing errors were corrected using previously described methods, and TCRAD and TCRB definitions followed the IMGT database. immunoSEQ Analyzer 3.0 and VDJTools were used for repertoire analysis, which covered basic statistics, V/J segment usage, diversity estimates, rarefaction and pairwise overlap. Diversity was estimated with Chao1, ChaoE, Efron-Thisted, Shannon and inverse Simpson indices, and also on datasets down-sampled to the smallest sample. For repertoire overlap, CDR3 nucleotide sequence, V gene and J gene had to match strictly, and clustering was done by Jaccard-based multidimensional scaling. Thymus samples yielded on average approximately 800,000 unique TCRB clonotypes, compared with some 83,000 from blood samples.

Sequencing input: thymocytes. The receptor comes from a girl under three years old with a congenital heart defect. Donor details come from another sample of the same person, matched by shared clones. Rearrangement joined TRBV4-1 to TRBJ2-7; the D gene cannot be resolved reliably. This receptor carries the CDR3 CASSQLGKQYF. The DNA sequence is given as TGCGCCAGCAGCCAACTAGGAAAGCAGTACTTC.